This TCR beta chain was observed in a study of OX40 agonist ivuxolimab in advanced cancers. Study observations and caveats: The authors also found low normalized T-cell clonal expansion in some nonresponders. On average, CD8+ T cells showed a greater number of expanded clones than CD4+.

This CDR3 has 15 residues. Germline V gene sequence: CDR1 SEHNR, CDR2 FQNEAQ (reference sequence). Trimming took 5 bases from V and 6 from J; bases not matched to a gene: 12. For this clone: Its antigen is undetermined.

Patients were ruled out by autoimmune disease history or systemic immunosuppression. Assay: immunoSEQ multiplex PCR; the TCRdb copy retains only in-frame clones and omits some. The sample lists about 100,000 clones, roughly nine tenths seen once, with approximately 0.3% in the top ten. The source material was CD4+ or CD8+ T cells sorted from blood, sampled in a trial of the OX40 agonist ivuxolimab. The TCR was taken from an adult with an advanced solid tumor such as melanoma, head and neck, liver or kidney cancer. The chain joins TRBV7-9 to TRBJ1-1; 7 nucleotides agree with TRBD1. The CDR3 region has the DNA TGTGCCAGCAGCCACAGGGGCGTCGAGACGGCTGAAGCTTTCTTT. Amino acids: CASSHRGVETAEAFF. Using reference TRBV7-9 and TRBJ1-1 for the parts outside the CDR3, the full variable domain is DTGVSQNPRHKITKRGQNVTFRCDPISEHNRLYWYRQTLGQGPEFLTYFQNEAQLEKSRLLSDRFSAERPKGSFSTLEIQRTEQGDSAMYLCASSHRGVETAEAFFGQGTRLTVV.